Presented here are 12 T cell receptor beta chains from one specimen sequenced in a study of T cells in women clearing cervical HPV infection. Profiled with immunoSEQ multiplex PCR; TCRdb holds only in-frame clones, not every one. This sample's table has 20,000 to 25,000 clones. Sequenced: blood buffy coat. Every receptor here comes from a woman aged 18-69 years with a cervical HPV16 infection that either progressed to CIN3+ or cleared (not recorded which).

On this clone itself: Read sequence stops 3 residues before the CDR3 end, and the germline J gene provides the missing end. This sequence joins TRBV6-2 or TRBV6-3 and TRBJ1-2; TRBD1 is a possible D gene (6 bases). This CDR3 has 13 amino acids. V was shortened by 5 bases and J by 4 bases, with 11 bases between the two germline ends. CDR1 and CDR2 from the germline V gene are MNHEY and SVGEGT. CDR3 DNA, as far as it was read: TGTGCCAGCAGTCCGGGAGGGGGCTATGGC. Its protein product is CASSPGGGYG. The whole CDR3 protein is CASSPGGGYGYTF.

Comments on this clone: Coverage ceases 3 residues before the CDR3 finishes, and the germline J gene fills in the end. The chain has TRBV20-1 and TRBJ1-2; tentative D call: TRBD1 (5 bases). Germline V lookup: CDR1 DFQATT, CDR2 SNEGSKA (reference sequence). The CDR3 sequence is 14 residues long. V was shortened by 6 bases and J by 4 bases, with 18 bases between the two germline ends. The CDR3 DNA, read in part, is TGCAGTGCGCGCCGGCCGGGGGACGCCTATGGC. Its protein is CSARRPGDAYG. In full, the CDR3 reads CSARRPGDAYGYTF.

Of note for this clone: Read sequence stops 3 residues before the CDR3 end, and the germline J gene provides the missing end. The genes are TRBV20-1 and TRBJ1-6, with D maybe TRBD1 (6 bases). The CDR3 is made up of 16 amino acids. V gave up 3 bases and J gave up 8 bases, with 20 bases separating them. The germline V gene encodes CDR1 DFQATT and CDR2 SNEGSKA (reference sequence). This chain's CDR3 is CSARGIQQGQDSPLHF. CDR3 DNA (partial): TGCAGTGCTAGGGGGATACAACAGGGCCAGGATTCACCC.

A remark on this clone: The read ends 3 residues early relative to the CDR3; the germline J gene fills the gap. V usage is TRBV7-3 and J usage is TRBJ2-3, with D possibly TRBD2 on 7 matching bases. From germline, CDR1 is SGHTA and CDR2 FQGTGA. This CDR3 spans 14 amino acids. V was pared by 2 bases and J by 6 bases, with 12 bases between. The CDR3 spells CASSLEGGRDTQYF. CDR3 DNA, as far as it was read: TGTGCCAGCAGCTTAGAGGGGGGGCGGGATACG.

A note on this clone: The read ends 3 residues early relative to the CDR3; the germline J gene fills the gap. This sequence joins TRBV5-1 and TRBJ2-1, with 8 bases matching TRBD2. Germline V gene data show CDR1 as SGHRS and CDR2 as YFSETQ. V lost 0 bases, J lost 8 bases, and 10 bases stayed unmatched. This CDR3 has 16 residues. The CDR3 DNA, read in part, is TGCGCCAGCAGCTTGGCGGGCGGGGGGCTAGGCTATGAG. This codes for CASSLAGGGLGYE. The CDR3 in full is CASSLAGGGLGYEQFF.

A remark on this clone: The read halts 3 residues ahead of the CDR3 end, with the missing end drawn from the germline J gene. V gene TRBV12-3 or TRBV12-4 combines with J gene TRBJ2-7; 15 nucleotides line up with TRBD2. V was pared by 4 bases and J by 6 bases, with 1 base of the junction left unmatched. The length of the CDR3 is 14 residues. The CDR3 protein is CASSSGLAGGEQYF. CDR3 DNA (partial): TGTGCCAGCAGTTCGGGACTAGCGGGAGGCGAG.

Notes on this clone: The CDR3 end falls 3 residues outside the read, so it is completed with the germline J gene. The chain uses TRBV7-8 and TRBJ1-1; D gene unclear. Germline values: CDR1 SGHVS, CDR2 FQNEAQ. With 4 bases removed from V and 5 bases from J, the gap between germline ends came to 14 bases. There are 14 residues in the CDR3. CDR3 loop: CASSSQRGGTEAFF. The sequenced CDR3 bases are TGTGCCAGCAGCTCCCAACGAGGCGGGACTGAA.

With regard to this clone: The read comes to an end 3 residues before the CDR3 does, leaving the germline J gene to fill in the end. The V gene is TRBV2, the J gene TRBJ2-3, with 8 bases fitting TRBD1. CDR3 length: 15 amino acids. The trim removed 6 bases at V and 3 bases at J, leaving 8 bases unmatched. In germline, CDR1 is SNHLY, CDR2 FYNNEI. The CDR3 protein is CASRQGDGRTDTQYF. The DNA read from the CDR3 is TGTGCCAGCAGACAGGGGGACGGAAGAACAGATACG.

Notes on this clone: The observed sequence ends 3 residues before the CDR3 terminus, with the missing tail filled in from the germline J gene. The chain uses TRBV2 and TRBJ2-7; 11 positions match TRBD2. There are 15 residues in the CDR3. Germline loops: CDR1 SNHLY, CDR2 FYNNEI. The ends lost 6 bases at V and 2 bases at J; junction bases unmatched: 6. The CDR3 bases that were read are TGTGCCAGCAGGGAAACTAGCGGGAGAACCTACGAG. Translated: CASRETSGRTYE. The full CDR3 protein is CASRETSGRTYEQYF.

Notes on this clone: The missing CDR3 end, 3 residues past where the read stops, is filled in from the germline J gene. The chain uses TRBV29-1 and TRBJ2-1; D possibly corresponds to TRBD2 (7 bases). The CDR3 sequence is 17 residues long. The germline CDR1 and CDR2 sequences are SQVTM and ANQGSEA. Trimming left V 5 bases short and J 0 bases short, with 20 bases between. CDR3 sequence: CSVSGAGALSSYNEQFF. CDR3 DNA, as far as it was read: TGCAGCGTTTCGGGCGCGGGGGCGCTGAGCTCCTACAATGAG.

As regards this clone: The CDR3 end is not reached by the read, which stops 3 residues before it; the germline J gene fills it in. The same CDR3 can be traced to other DNA sequences in this sample. The chain joins TRBV7-3 to TRBJ1-6, with 8 positions matching TRBD1. The CDR3 consists of 13 residues. Germline CDR1 and CDR2: SGHTA and FQGTGA. This CDR3 reads CASSQDRDSPLHF. The covered CDR3 bases are TGTGCCAGCAGCCAGGACAGGGACTCGCCC.

On this clone itself: From the germline J gene comes the end of the CDR3, since the read stops 3 residues before it. The rearrangement joins TRBV2 to TRBJ1-1; TRBD1 matches at 9 bases. Losses at the gene ends were 7 bases for V and 4 bases for J; bases not matched to a gene: 7. The length of the CDR3 is 14 residues. The germline V gene encodes CDR1 SNHLY and CDR2 FYNNEI. CDR3 in amino acids: CASTLGQGSTEAFF. CDR3 DNA (partial): TGTGCCAGCACCCTGGGACAGGGATCCACTGAA.